This is a list of T cell receptor beta chains from one sample in a study of regulatory T cells in long-lasting Graves disease. From the multiplex PCR reads, TCRdb called clonotypes with MiXCR, one entry per CDR3 protein. The repertoire holds 680,000 or so distinct CDR3 sequences, 16% seen once, with around 18% in the top ten. This sample was also put to use in a study of T cells in Graves' hyperthyroidism and ophthalmopathy.

Sequenced here: peripheral blood mononuclear cells (PBMCs), sampled at new diagnosis, from a patient treated with antithyroid drugs. The source of these receptors is a woman aged 25 to 45 with Graves disease. The CDR3 runs from the conserved cysteine through the conserved F or W. The D gene is left open where the match is weak. The size field is filled for only some rows; it gives once, few, many or a size class.

clone_size,v_call,j_call,d_call,cdr3_aa,cdr3_nt
many,TRBV6-5,TRBJ2-5,TRBD2,CASSYAGGSEETQYF,TGTGCCAGCAGTTACGCGGGAGGATCGGAAGAGACCCAGTACTTC
many,TRBV7-3,TRBJ2-7,TRBD2,CASSATSGPYEQYF,TGTGCCAGCAGCGCAACTAGCGGTCCCTACGAGCAGTACTTC
few,TRBV30,TRBJ2-1,TRBD2,CAWTATSGSSYNEQFF,TGTGCCTGGACTGCTACTAGCGGGAGTTCCTACAATGAGCAGTTCTTC
.,TRBV5-1,TRBJ2-2,TRBD1,CASSSGQGAGELFF,TGCGCCAGCAGCTCAGGACAGGGGGCCGGGGAGCTGTTTTTT
.,TRBV2,TRBJ1-2,.,CASSQPRQARYGYTF,TGCGCCAGCAGCCAGCCCCGACAGGCACGCTATGGCTACACCTTC
many,TRBV6-1,TRBJ1-1,TRBD1,CASRSQGAQDTEAFF,TGTGCCAGCAGGTCACAGGGGGCACAGGACACTGAAGCTTTCTTT
many,TRBV6-1,TRBJ1-6,.,CASSRDGNSPLHF,TGTGCCAGCAGTCGGGACGGCAATTCACCCCTCCACTTT
.,TRBV20-1,TRBJ2-7,TRBD2,CSARVPLAGTYEQYF,TGCAGTGCTAGAGTGCCACTAGCGGGGACCTACGAGCAGTACTTC
.,TRBV7-8,TRBJ1-5,.,CASSSSWRGQPQHF,TGTGCCAGCAGCTCCTCGTGGAGGGGCCAGCCCCAGCATTTT
.,TRBV28,TRBJ2-3,.,CASSQPGHYTQYF,TGTGCCAGCAGTCAGCCGGGACATTATACGCAGTATTTT
many,TRBV27,TRBJ1-3,.,CASSLIGGSGNTIYF,TGTGCCAGCAGTTTAATCGGCGGCTCTGGAAACACCATATATTTT
many,TRBV28,TRBJ1-4,.,CASKRWANEKLFF,TGTGCCAGCAAACGGTGGGCTAATGAAAAACTGTTTTTT
many,TRBV12-3/TRBV12-4,TRBJ1-1,TRBD1,CASSRQGASTEAFF,TGTGCCAGCAGTCGACAGGGGGCCAGCACTGAAGCTTTCTTT
.,TRBV19,TRBJ2-5,TRBD2,CASSTASGEETQYF,TGTGCCAGTAGTACAGCTAGCGGCGAAGAGACCCAGTACTTC
.,TRBV6-2/TRBV6-3,TRBJ2-6,TRBD2,CASKRETGANVLTF,TGTGCCAGCAAGCGGGAGACCGGGGCCAACGTCCTGACTTTC
many,TRBV7-2,TRBJ2-3,TRBD2,CASSPSGGSFTDTQYF,TGTGCCAGCAGCCCCAGTGGCGGGAGCTTCACAGATACGCAGTATTTT
once,TRBV4-1,TRBJ1-4,TRBD1,CASSGRNQRGQGEKLFF,TGCGCCAGCAGCGGCAGGAACCAACGGGGACAGGGGGAAAAACTGTTTTTT
many,TRBV28,TRBJ1-5,.,CASRSSQQGGNQPQHF,TGTGCCAGCAGATCATCCCAACAGGGAGGCAATCAGCCCCAGCATTTT
few,TRBV6-2/TRBV6-3,TRBJ2-7,.,CATRPRSYEQYF,TGTGCCACCCGACCGCGGTCCTACGAGCAGTACTTC
many,TRBV7-8,TRBJ1-2,.,CASIDNNYGYTF,TGTGCCAGCATAGATAATAACTATGGCTACACCTTC
few,TRBV20-1,TRBJ2-4,.,CSARETWAKIQYF,TGCAGTGCTAGAGAAACGTGGGCTAAGATTCAGTACTTC
few,TRBV5-1,TRBJ2-6,.,CASRGLLGANVLTF,TGCGCCAGCCGAGGATTGCTAGGGGCCAACGTCCTGACTTTC
many,TRBV29-1,TRBJ1-5,.,CSVKGGSSNQPQHF,TGCAGCGTTAAGGGGGGTTCATCAAATCAGCCCCAGCATTTT
few,TRBV28,TRBJ2-7,TRBD1,CASATQQGPQTTYEQYF,TGTGCCAGCGCCACCCAACAGGGGCCCCAAACTACCTACGAGCAGTACTTC
few,TRBV20-1,TRBJ1-5,.,CSARDGAPQGGNQPQHF,TGCAGTGCTAGAGATGGGGCGCCCCAAGGGGGAAATCAGCCCCAGCATTTT
few,TRBV20-1,TRBJ2-7,.,CSARVLGTAYEQYF,TGCAGTGCTAGAGTCTTGGGGACCGCCTACGAGCAGTACTTC